This T cell receptor (beta chain) came from a study of brain metastases from non-small cell lung cancer. Study findings and constraints: Compared with primary tumors, brain metastases showed less T-cell infiltration. In around 66% of brain metastases, T-cell clones were expanded compared with matched primary tumors. Metastases had sparse T cells but largely shared repertoires with primaries.

The CDR3 length is 15 residues. Germline-derived CDR1 and CDR2 are LGHNA and YSLEER. Trimming removed 0 bases at V and 10 bases at J, with 13 bases between. Measured with immunoSEQ multiplex PCR; TCRdb has only the in-frame clones, and not every one. The sample includes 450 or so clones, around 80% of them seen just once. Regarding this clone: Antigen unknown.

The V and J genes are TRBV4-3 and TRBJ1-6, with D possibly TRBD1 on 6 matching bases. This sequence originates from a donor over 35 with non-small cell lung cancer. The sample taken for sequencing was tissue from a brain metastasis. The CDR3 coding sequence is TGCGCCAGCAGCCAAGACTCTTCACAGGGATCACCCCTCCACTTT. It is translated as CASSQDSSQGSPLHF.